The T cell receptor beta chain under discussion was sequenced for a study of blood T cell repertoires in COVID-19. V was cut by 1 base and J by 6 bases, with 15 bases left in between. The CDR3 is 15 residues long. The V gene's germline CDR1 is MDHEN and CDR2 SYDVKM. Data came from immunoSEQ multiplex PCR; TCRdb stores just in-frame clones and leaves some out. The sample has around 400,000 clones, over 75% seen once; the top ten hold about 2.3%. This sequence was found in a woman aged 60-70 years with COVID-19, enrolled during active disease. Sequences were obtained from peripheral blood. The rearrangement uses TRBV28 and TRBJ1-2, with D tentatively TRBD1 (5 bases). The CDR3 loop reads CASSLFVGQGNGYTF. In DNA, the CDR3 is TGTGCCAGCAGTTTATTTGTGGGGCAGGGAAATGGCTACACCTTC.